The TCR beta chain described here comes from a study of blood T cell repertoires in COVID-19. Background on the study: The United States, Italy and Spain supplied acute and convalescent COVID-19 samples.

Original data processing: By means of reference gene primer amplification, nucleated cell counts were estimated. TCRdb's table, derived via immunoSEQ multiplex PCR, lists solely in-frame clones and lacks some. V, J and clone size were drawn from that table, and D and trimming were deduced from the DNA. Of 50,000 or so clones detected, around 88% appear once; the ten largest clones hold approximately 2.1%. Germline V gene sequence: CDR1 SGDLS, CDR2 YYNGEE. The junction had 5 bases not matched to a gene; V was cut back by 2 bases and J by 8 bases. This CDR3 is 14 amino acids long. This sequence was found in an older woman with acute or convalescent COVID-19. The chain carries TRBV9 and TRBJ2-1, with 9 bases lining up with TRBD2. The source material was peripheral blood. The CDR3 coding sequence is TGTGCCAGCAGCGTTAGCGGGAGAACCGATGAGCAGTTCTTC. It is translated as CASSVSGRTDEQFF.